The 29 T cell receptor beta chains below were found in one sample sequenced in a study of beta chain features in type 1 diabetes. Isolated RNA was reverse transcribed in full, so expressed TCRB transcripts were sequenced. Here immunoSEQ multiplex PCR was the method, and the copy in TCRdb shows in-frame clones only, minus some. The sample has fewer than 350,000 clones, about 7.8% seen once. The material sequenced was central memory CD4+ T cells from blood. The receptors were sampled from a woman under 30 in good health.

This clone was observed a few times. The rearrangement joins TRBV6-1 to TRBJ2-1, with D perhaps being TRBD1 or TRBD2 (5 bases each). This CDR3 is built from 15 residues. Trimming pared 4 bases from V and 5 bases from J, leaving 15 bases between. Per germline, CDR1 MNHNS and CDR2 SASEGT. CDR3: CASSGLIRGNNEQFF. In DNA form, the CDR3 reads TGTGCCAGCAGTGGGTTGATCCGGGGCAACAATGAGCAGTTCTTC.

This clone was recorded a few times. The V gene is TRBV9, the J gene TRBJ2-7; the match to TRBD1 covers 7 bases. Trimming took 4 bases from V and 5 from J; bases not matched to a gene: 12. The CDR3 covers 15 residues. Germline loops: CDR1 SGDLS, CDR2 YYNGEE. CDR3 DNA: TGTGCCAGCAGCTCAGCGACAGGGAGCGTCGACGAGCAGTACTTC. Translated, it gives CASSSATGSVDEQYF.

This clone showed up just a few times. Here the CDR3 reads CASSQGYGRYEQYF. The CDR3, as DNA: TGTGCCAGCAGCCAAGGCTACGGGAGATACGAGCAGTACTTC. V and J are TRBV6-5 and TRBJ2-7; D might be TRBD2 (6 bases). This CDR3 spans 14 amino acids. Trimming took off 6 bases at V and 4 bases at J, with 16 bases between the two ends. Germline CDR1 reads MNHEY; CDR2 reads SVGAGI.

The chain employs TRBV29-1 and TRBJ1-2; D is uncertain. Trimming took off 7 bases at V and 3 bases at J, with 15 bases between the two ends. This CDR3 has 13 residues. Per the germline V gene, CDR1 is SQVTM and CDR2 is ANQGSEA. The CDR3 spells CSASSDGDYGYTF. CDR3 in DNA: TGCAGCGCCTCGTCGGACGGGGACTATGGCTACACCTTC.

This clone was observed a few times. CDR3 nucleotides: TGTGCCAGCAGCTTAATCCCTAGCATCGAGGGTGAGCAGTTCTTC. It translates to CASSLIPSIEGEQFF. This chain links TRBV11-3 with TRBJ2-1; a possible D gene is TRBD2 (5 bases). Germline V gene lookup returns CDR1 SGHNT and CDR2 YENEEA. V gave up 2 bases and J gave up 9 bases, with 17 bases separating them. The CDR3 covers 15 residues.

This chain connects TRBV7-9 to TRBJ2-1, with D unresolved. Trimming took 3 bases from V and 2 from J, leaving 5 bases between them. This CDR3 has 13 amino acids. CDR1 and CDR2 (germline): SEHNR, FQNEAQ (reference sequence). CDR3 amino acids: CASSLNTYNEQFF. The CDR3, as DNA: TGTGCCAGCAGCTTGAATACCTACAATGAGCAGTTCTTC.

The gene calls are TRBV9 and TRBJ2-7; TRBD1 might be the D (5 bases). The germline V gene encodes CDR1 SGDLS and CDR2 YYNGEE. The CDR3 sequence is 14 residues long. Trimming pared 3 bases from V and 2 bases from J, leaving 12 bases between. Here the CDR3 DNA reads TGTGCCAGCAGCGCTCCCTTAGGGGCCTACGAGCAGTACGTC. Protein: CASSAPLGAYEQYV.

The V gene is TRBV6-1, the J gene TRBJ2-6, with a weak D call TRBD1 (5 bases). This CDR3 region has 14 residues. The ends were cut back, 10 bases at V and 1 base at J, with 11 bases in the middle. Germline V gene lookup returns CDR1 MNHNS and CDR2 SASEGT. The CDR3 spells CATRQSSGANVLTF. The CDR3 region has the DNA TGTGCCACCAGACAGTCATCTGGGGCCAACGTCCTGACTTTC.

In its sample, this clone was seen many times. The chain has TRBV7-2 and TRBJ2-1; 9 bases map to TRBD2. Germline assignment: CDR1 SGHTA and CDR2 FQGNSA. V shed 1 base and J 7 bases; nucleotides not matched to a gene: 14. The CDR3 has 18 amino acids. CDR3 in DNA: TGTGCCAGCAGCTTAGGGTCTGGCGGGAGGGCCGGGAAGAATGAGCAGTTCTTC. Translation gives CASSLGSGGRAGKNEQFF.

This clone came up a few times. The gene calls are TRBV9 and TRBJ1-2; D ambiguous. This CDR3 comprises 14 residues. Trimming removed 4 bases at V and 5 bases at J, with 15 bases between. Germline V gives CDR1 SGDLS, CDR2 YYNGEE. This CDR3 reads CASSPDPLIYGYTF. The CDR3 DNA reads TGTGCCAGCAGCCCGGACCCTCTGATTTATGGCTACACCTTC.

The V call is TRBV6-5, the J call TRBJ2-7; 12 bases are shared with TRBD2. Trimming removed 0 bases from V and 6 bases from J; junction bases left unmatched: 6. Germline V gives CDR1 MNHEY, CDR2 SVGAGI. The CDR3 spans 16 residues. The CDR3 region is CASSYSKASGRVEQYF. The CDR3 nucleotides read TGTGCCAGCAGTTACTCGAAGGCTAGCGGGAGGGTCGAGCAGTACTTC.

The chain recombines TRBV5-4 with TRBJ2-6; 11 bases fit TRBD1. With 4 bases clipped from V and 0 bases from J, the junction kept 0 bases outside the gene matches. From germline, CDR1 is SGHNT and CDR2 YYREEE (reference sequence). The CDR3 has 16 amino acids. The CDR3 protein is CASSGTGGSGANVLTF. CDR3 in DNA: TGTGCCAGCAGCGGGACAGGGGGCTCTGGGGCCAACGTCCTGACTTTC.

This clone has a handful of counts. The chain carries TRBV11-1 and TRBJ1-1, with TRBD1 identical over 7 bases. In germline, CDR1 is SGHAT, CDR2 FQDESV (reference sequence). This CDR3 contains 14 residues. J was trimmed by 5 bases and V by 5 bases; bases with no gene match: 8. The chain's CDR3 is CASSIRQGKTEAFF. CDR3 DNA: TGTGCCAGCAGCATACGACAGGGCAAGACTGAAGCTTTCTTT. The whole variable domain, remainder taken from reference TRBV11-1 and TRBJ1-1, is EAEVAQSPRYKITEKSQAVAFWCDPISGHATLYWYRQILGQGPELLVQFQDESVVDDSQLPKDRFSAERLKGVDSTLKIQPAELGDSAMYLCASSIRQGKTEAFFGQGTRLTVV.

V gene TRBV5-4 combines with J gene TRBJ1-2, with D possibly matching TRBD1 (5 bases). Germline assignment: CDR1 SGHNT and CDR2 YYREEE (reference sequence). V lost 8 bases to trimming and J lost 8 bases, with 19 bases between them. This CDR3 contains 13 residues. The CDR3 spells CASTGTAIGGYTF. The CDR3 coding sequence is TGTGCCAGTACCGGGACGGCCATTGGAGGCTACACCTTC. The variable domain in full, with the rest retrieved from reference TRBV5-4 and TRBJ1-2, is ETGVTQSPTHLIKTRGQQVTLRCSSQSGHNTVSWYQQALGQGPQFIFQYYREEENGRGNFPPRFSGLQFPNYSSELNVNALELDDSALYLCASTGTAIGGYTFGSGTRLTVV.

This clone was seen repeatedly, ten times or more. The chain employs TRBV7-2 and TRBJ2-1, with D tentatively TRBD1 or TRBD2 (6 bases each). The CDR3 covers 14 residues. V lost 7 bases and J 5 bases, leaving 15 bases between the germline ends. The germline CDR1 and CDR2 sequences are SGHTA and FQGNSA. CDR3 sequence reads: CASTHSRDNNEQFF. CDR3 DNA sequence: TGTGCCAGCACCCACTCGCGGGACAACAATGAGCAGTTCTTC.

The chain employs TRBV9 and TRBJ1-6, with 9 nucleotides matching TRBD1. J gave up 10 bases and V 0 bases, and 5 bases lay outside the gene matches. Germline CDR1 SGDLS, CDR2 YYNGEE. The CDR3 is 15 amino acids. CDR3 amino acids: CASSVVGTGPSPLHF. The CDR3 nucleotides are TGTGCCAGCAGCGTAGTCGGGACAGGGCCCTCACCCCTCCACTTT.

The V gene is TRBV21-1, the J gene TRBJ2-7; the table's D gene call, TRBD1, was not cross checked with the DNA. TRBV21-1 is deemed a pseudogene. The length of the CDR3 is 15 residues. CDR3 nucleotide sequence: TGTGCCAGCAGCAAAGTCAGGTTTGTTCAGTACGAGCAGTACTTC. It encodes CASSKVRFVQYEQYF.

Concerning this clone: Other nucleotide sequences from this sample produce the same CDR3. The chain combines TRBV2 with TRBJ2-5; a possible D gene is TRBD1 (5 bases). Trimming cost V 8 bases and J 3 bases, with 7 bases left between them. The CDR3 is made up of 11 amino acids. Germline CDR1 SNHLY, CDR2 FYNNEI. The CDR3 here is CASRREETQYF. Written as DNA, the CDR3 is TGTGCCAGCCGCAGGGAAGAGACCCAGTACTTC.

This chain connects TRBV9 to TRBJ1-1, with D unclear. Trimming removed 0 bases at V and 4 bases at J, with 19 bases between. Germline CDR1 is SGDLS and CDR2 is YYNGEE. The CDR3 spans 17 residues. For the CDR3, the DNA is TGTGCCAGCAGCGTAGGCGTATCTCCGGGGTATGGCACTGAAGCTTTCTTT. Protein: CASSVGVSPGYGTEAFF.

J is TRBJ1-1 and V is TRBV7-8, with a possible D match to TRBD1 (5 bases). V dropped 5 bases and J dropped 4 bases, with 17 bases sitting between them. The germline V gene encodes CDR1 SGHVS and CDR2 FQNEAQ. The CDR3 has 15 amino acids. The CDR3 region has the DNA TGTGCCAGCAGCCAAGGACCCGGGACGCTCACTGAAGCTTTCTTT. This codes for CASSQGPGTLTEAFF. The entire variable domain, with the rest obtained from reference TRBV7-8 and TRBJ1-1, is as follows: GAGVSQSPRYKVAKRGQDVALRCDPISGHVSLFWYQQALGQGPEFLTYFQNEAQLDKSGLPSDRFFAERPEGSVSTLKIQRTQQEDSAVYLCASSQGPGTLTEAFFGQGTRLTVV.

In this sample, this clone turned up a few times. CDR3 protein: CATSRDGTGPETQYF. The CDR3 DNA reads TGTGCCACCAGCAGAGATGGGACAGGACCAGAGACCCAGTACTTC. V and J are TRBV15 and TRBJ2-5; TRBD1 matches 8 bases. CDR1 is LNHNV and CDR2 is YYDKDF in the germline V gene (reference sequence). J lost 4 bases, V lost 0 bases, and 4 bases had no gene match. This CDR3 has 15 residues.

The CDR3 region has the DNA TGCGCCAGCAGCACCCAGACTCCAGACAGGGTAGCTACAGATACGCAGTATTTT. It translates to CASSTQTPDRVATDTQYF. The V call is TRBV4-1, the J call TRBJ2-3; TRBD1 agrees at 7 bases. Germline lookup yields CDR1 MGHRA and CDR2 YSYEKL. The CDR3 length is 18 residues. With V trimmed by 5 bases and J by 3 bases, 17 bases remained unmatched.

This clone was seen a few times. The chain couples TRBV11-3 to TRBJ1-1; weak D call: TRBD1 (5 bases). Germline values: CDR1 SGHNT, CDR2 YENEEA. V lost 6 bases, J lost 7 bases, and 18 bases lay in between. This CDR3 has 14 amino acids. For the CDR3, the DNA is TGTGCCAGCAGTCAGGGACGACCGTTACGTGAAGCTTTCTTT. Its protein is CASSQGRPLREAFF.

A note on this clone: A read error may produce the germline difference seen at one junction end. The V and J genes are TRBV11-2 and TRBJ2-5; D is ambiguous. This CDR3 has 12 amino acids. The germline CDR1 and CDR2 sequences are SGHAT and FQNNGV. CDR3 nucleotide sequence: TGTGCCAACAGCTTAGGTGCGGAGACCCAGTACTTC. Translating it yields CANSLGAETQYF.

This clone has just a few counts. The chain has TRBV29-1 and TRBJ2-1; D call uncertain. The CDR3 length is 12 residues. Trimming shortened V by 4 bases and J by 5 bases, and 9 bases separated the two germline ends. Germline CDR1 reads SQVTM; CDR2 reads ANQGSEA. The DNA of the CDR3 is TGCAGCGTTGCCATCGGGCACAATGAGCAGTTCTTC. It is translated as CSVAIGHNEQFF.

This clone was counted a few times. This chain connects TRBV27 to TRBJ1-2; D not resolved. V was shortened by 4 bases and J by 7 bases, with 16 bases between the two germline ends. CDR1 is MNHEY, CDR2 SMNVEV, per germline (reference sequence). The CDR3 runs to 14 residues. The CDR3 DNA reads as TGTGCCAGCAGTTCATCCATTTTGCTGGGTGGCTACACCTTC. It is translated as CASSSSILLGGYTF.

The chain links TRBV6-5 to TRBJ1-2; the match to TRBD1 covers 9 bases. Germline values: CDR1 MNHEY, CDR2 SVGAGI. V gave up 6 bases and J gave up 2 bases; unmatched junction bases: 4. This CDR3 region has 14 residues. The CDR3 bases are TGTGCCAGCAGGGGGACAGGGTCGAACTATGGCTACACCTTC. Its translation: CASRGTGSNYGYTF.

The V and J genes are TRBV28 and TRBJ2-3; 7 bases fit TRBD2. Germline V gene data show CDR1 as MDHEN and CDR2 as SYDVKM. This CDR3 is built from 16 residues. The ends lost 6 bases at V and 1 base at J; junction bases unmatched: 10. CDR3 DNA sequence: TGTGCCAGCAGCAAACCGGGAGGACGTGGCACAGATACGCAGTATTTT. It specifies CASSKPGGRGTDTQYF.

V gene TRBV6-1 combines with J gene TRBJ2-7; the match to TRBD1 covers 7 bases. The V gene's germline CDR1 is MNHNS and CDR2 SASEGT. This CDR3 is built from 14 residues. V lost 1 base, J lost 3 bases, and 3 bases stayed unmatched. The CDR3 nucleotides are TGTGCCAGCAGTGAAGGGGGACAGATCTACGAGCAGTACGTC. It yields the protein CASSEGGQIYEQYV.